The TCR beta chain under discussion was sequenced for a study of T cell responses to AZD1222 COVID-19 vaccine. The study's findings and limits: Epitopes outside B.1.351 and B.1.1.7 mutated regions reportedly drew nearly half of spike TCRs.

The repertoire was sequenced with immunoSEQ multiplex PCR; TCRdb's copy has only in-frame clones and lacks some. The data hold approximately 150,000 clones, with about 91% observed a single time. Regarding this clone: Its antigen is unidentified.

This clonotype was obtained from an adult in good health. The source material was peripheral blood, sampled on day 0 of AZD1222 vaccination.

The CDR3: CASRYGGVGSEAFF. The CDR3 DNA reads as TGTGCCAGCAGATACGGAGGGGTTGGCTCTGAAGCTTTCTTT. V and J are TRBV7-2 and TRBJ1-1; D possibly corresponds to TRBD1 (5 bases). Germline assignment: CDR1 SGHTA and CDR2 FQGNSA. Trimming cost V 6 bases and J 6 bases, with 17 bases left between them. This CDR3 region has 14 residues.